These T cell receptor beta chains were read from a single sample in a study of cytomegalovirus exposure and HLA in healthy donors. TCRdb keeps only in-frame clones here, not all; method: immunoSEQ multiplex PCR. The data hold 80,000 to 100,000 clones, with 70% to 75% observed a single time. Sequenced material: PBMCs. Every receptor here comes from a man between 35 and 55 years old in good health and CMV-seronegative. CDR3s include the opening cysteine and the closing phenylalanine or tryptophan. The D gene is left open where the match is weak. For some rows the clone size is stated as once, few or many, or as a class when expanded; others skip it.

cdr3_length: 15; clone_size: NA; j_call: TRBJ2-5; v_call: TRBV5-8; d_call: NA; cdr3_aa: CASSFRSVYQETQYF; cdr3_nt: TGTGCCAGCAGCTTCAGAAGCGTCTACCAAGAGACCCAGTACTTC
cdr3_length: 13; clone_size: few; j_call: TRBJ2-7; v_call: TRBV5-5; d_call: NA; cdr3_aa: CASSLATGYEQYF; cdr3_nt: TGTGCCAGCAGCTTGGCGACAGGATACGAGCAGTACTTC
cdr3_length: 14; clone_size: NA; j_call: TRBJ2-3; v_call: TRBV7-2; d_call: TRBD2; cdr3_aa: CASSFSGWGDTQYF; cdr3_nt: TGTGCCAGCAGCTTTAGCGGGTGGGGAGATACGCAGTATTTT
cdr3_length: 17; clone_size: few; j_call: TRBJ2-2; v_call: TRBV7-2; d_call: TRBD2; cdr3_aa: CASSSLFKRGISGELFF; cdr3_nt: TGTGCCAGCAGCTCCCTTTTCAAGCGGGGAATTTCCGGGGAGCTGTTTTTT
cdr3_length: 13; clone_size: NA; j_call: TRBJ1-1; v_call: TRBV7-9; d_call: NA; cdr3_aa: CASSLAEGLEAFF; cdr3_nt: TGTGCCAGCAGCTTAGCGGAGGGCTTGGAAGCTTTCTTT
cdr3_length: 13; clone_size: NA; j_call: TRBJ2-3; v_call: TRBV27; d_call: NA; cdr3_aa: CASARVVTDTQYF; cdr3_nt: TGTGCCAGCGCACGGGTAGTCACAGATACGCAGTATTTT
cdr3_length: 15; clone_size: NA; j_call: TRBJ2-2; v_call: TRBV7-7; d_call: TRBD1; cdr3_aa: CASSWDRSNTGELFF; cdr3_nt: TGTGCCAGCAGCTGGGACAGGTCGAACACCGGGGAGCTGTTTTTT
cdr3_length: 14; clone_size: NA; j_call: TRBJ1-1; v_call: TRBV5-1; d_call: TRBD1; cdr3_aa: CASRIRDSALEAFF; cdr3_nt: TGCGCCAGCAGGATCCGGGACAGCGCACTTGAAGCTTTCTTT
cdr3_length: 14; clone_size: NA; j_call: TRBJ1-1; v_call: TRBV29-1; d_call: TRBD1; cdr3_aa: CSARRGQGDTEAFF; cdr3_nt: TGCAGCGCAAGAAGAGGACAGGGAGACACTGAAGCTTTCTTT
cdr3_length: 14; clone_size: NA; j_call: TRBJ2-3; v_call: TRBV29-1; d_call: NA; cdr3_aa: CSDLKGPEGDTQYF; cdr3_nt: TGCAGCGATCTTAAGGGGCCGGAGGGAGATACGCAGTATTTT
cdr3_length: 17; clone_size: few; j_call: TRBJ1-5; v_call: TRBV7-2; d_call: TRBD1; cdr3_aa: CASSLVIGQGDDQPQHF; cdr3_nt: TGTGCCAGCAGCTTAGTTATAGGGCAGGGGGACGATCAGCCCCAGCATTTT
cdr3_length: 16; clone_size: NA; j_call: TRBJ1-3; v_call: TRBV13; d_call: NA; cdr3_aa: CASSNAVGLSGNTIYF; cdr3_nt: TGTGCCAGCAGCAACGCTGTTGGGCTCTCTGGAAACACCATATATTTT
cdr3_length: 19; clone_size: NA; j_call: TRBJ2-5; v_call: TRBV18; d_call: NA; cdr3_aa: CASSPPLSLGRDSRETQYF; cdr3_nt: TGTGCCAGCTCACCACCACTCTCCCTCGGCAGGGATAGCAGAGAGACCCAGTACTTC
cdr3_length: 15; clone_size: NA; j_call: TRBJ2-2; v_call: TRBV29-1; d_call: TRBD2; cdr3_aa: CSVERRGLVTGELFF; cdr3_nt: TGCAGCGTTGAGCGCCGGGGACTAGTCACCGGGGAGCTGTTTTTT
cdr3_length: 12; clone_size: NA; j_call: TRBJ2-3; v_call: TRBV6-5; d_call: NA; cdr3_aa: CASAGGTDTQYF; cdr3_nt: TGTGCCAGCGCAGGGGGCACAGATACGCAGTATTTT
cdr3_length: 14; clone_size: NA; j_call: TRBJ1-3; v_call: TRBV2; d_call: NA; cdr3_aa: CASKGSHSGNTIYF; cdr3_nt: TGTGCCAGCAAGGGGTCGCACTCTGGAAACACCATATATTTT
cdr3_length: 13; clone_size: few; j_call: TRBJ2-1; v_call: TRBV4-3; d_call: NA; cdr3_aa: CASSQVQYNEQFF; cdr3_nt: TGCGCCAGCAGCCAGGTACAATACAATGAGCAGTTCTTC
cdr3_length: 15; clone_size: NA; j_call: TRBJ2-4; v_call: TRBV10-3; d_call: TRBD1; cdr3_aa: CATEDRVGAKNIQYF; cdr3_nt: TGTGCCACCGAGGACAGGGTAGGAGCCAAAAACATTCAGTACTTC
cdr3_length: 14; clone_size: NA; j_call: TRBJ2-7; v_call: TRBV18; d_call: TRBD2; cdr3_aa: CASSPTSDSYEQYF; cdr3_nt: TGTGCCAGCTCACCCACTAGCGATTCCTACGAGCAGTACTTC
cdr3_length: 14; clone_size: NA; j_call: TRBJ1-2; v_call: TRBV7-9; d_call: NA; cdr3_aa: CASSLSNTGYGYTF; cdr3_nt: TGTGCCAGCAGCTTATCGAACACAGGCTATGGCTACACCTTC
cdr3_length: 18; clone_size: NA; j_call: TRBJ2-3; v_call: TRBV4-2; d_call: NA; cdr3_aa: CASSQGTIPGFTHDTQYF; cdr3_nt: TGTGCCAGCAGCCAAGGTACTATCCCGGGGTTCACCCACGATACGCAGTATTTT
cdr3_length: 12; clone_size: NA; j_call: TRBJ2-5; v_call: TRBV30; d_call: NA; cdr3_aa: CAWSPLRETQYF; cdr3_nt: TGTGCCTGGAGTCCATTGAGAGAGACCCAGTACTTC
cdr3_length: 19; clone_size: NA; j_call: TRBJ2-5; v_call: TRBV4-1; d_call: TRBD2; cdr3_aa: CASSHLPTLPAGGQETQYF; cdr3_nt: TGCGCCAGCAGCCATCTGCCGACTTTGCCAGCGGGGGGGCAGGAGACCCAGTACTTC
cdr3_length: 14; clone_size: NA; j_call: TRBJ2-7; v_call: TRBV29-1; d_call: TRBD1; cdr3_aa: CSVLSGTGAYEQYF; cdr3_nt: TGCAGCGTCTTATCCGGGACAGGGGCCTACGAGCAGTACTTC
cdr3_length: 10; clone_size: once; j_call: TRBJ2-1; v_call: TRBV6-1; d_call: NA; cdr3_aa: CASRNRDEFF; cdr3_nt: TGTGCCAGCAGAAACAGGGATGAGTTCTTC
cdr3_length: 15; clone_size: NA; j_call: TRBJ1-2; v_call: TRBV19; d_call: NA; cdr3_aa: CASSMGFGHLYGYTF; cdr3_nt: TGTGCCAGTAGTATGGGTTTCGGACACCTCTATGGCTACACCTTC
cdr3_length: 16; clone_size: NA; j_call: TRBJ1-5; v_call: TRBV7-9; d_call: NA; cdr3_aa: CASSSDEDSSNQPQHF; cdr3_nt: TGTGCCAGCAGCTCGGACGAGGACAGTAGCAATCAGCCCCAGCATTTT
cdr3_length: 17; clone_size: NA; j_call: TRBJ2-3; v_call: TRBV4-2; d_call: TRBD2; cdr3_aa: CASSQIGTSGGADTQYF; cdr3_nt: TGTGCCAGCAGCCAAATCGGGACTAGTGGCGGCGCAGATACGCAGTATTTT
cdr3_length: 14; clone_size: NA; j_call: TRBJ1-5; v_call: TRBV7-8; d_call: NA; cdr3_aa: CASSFPGGNQPQHF; cdr3_nt: TGTGCCAGCAGCTTTCCGGGAGGCAATCAGCCCCAGCATTTT
cdr3_length: 16; clone_size: NA; j_call: TRBJ2-7; v_call: TRBV27; d_call: TRBD1; cdr3_aa: CASSFVGTGDSYEQYF; cdr3_nt: TGTGCCAGCAGTTTCGTCGGGACAGGGGATTCCTACGAGCAGTACTTC
cdr3_length: 16; clone_size: NA; j_call: TRBJ1-5; v_call: TRBV6-5; d_call: NA; cdr3_aa: CASSSQGWLGNQPQHF; cdr3_nt: TGTGCCAGCAGTTCGCAGGGTTGGTTAGGCAATCAGCCCCAGCATTTT
cdr3_length: 14; clone_size: few; j_call: TRBJ2-1; v_call: TRBV6-1; d_call: TRBD2; cdr3_aa: CASSEGLAEGEQFF; cdr3_nt: TGTGCCAGCAGTGAAGGACTAGCGGAGGGTGAGCAGTTCTTC
cdr3_length: 16; clone_size: NA; j_call: TRBJ2-7; v_call: TRBV4-2; d_call: TRBD2; cdr3_aa: CASSQVRLAGGYEQYF; cdr3_nt: TGTGCCAGCAGCCAAGTTAGACTAGCGGGGGGCTACGAGCAGTACTTC
cdr3_length: 16; clone_size: NA; j_call: TRBJ2-2; v_call: TRBV10-3; d_call: TRBD2; cdr3_aa: CAIRGPGGGNTGELFF; cdr3_nt: TGTGCCATCAGGGGCCCCGGCGGGGGTAACACCGGGGAGCTGTTTTTT